The clone carrying this TCR beta chain was counted only a few times. Its target is unknown. These data belong to a study of regulatory T cells in long-lasting Graves disease. Building the TCR beta libraries relied on iRepertoire HTBI primers, and CDR3 regions underwent Arm-PCR. Each CDR3 protein gets one entry after TCRdb re-called the multiplex PCR reads with MiXCR. The sample gives a few hundred thousand distinct CDR3 sequences, 21% of which show up once; roughly 13% is in the top ten. General study results and limits: Persistent Graves' cases showed lower TCR diversity than newly diagnosed cases.

Time point given: persistent/refractory GD, antithyroid drugs over 5 years with positive TRAb. RNA isolated from PBMCs was used to make the TCR library. The germline V and J ends were trimmed by 1 base and 4 bases, with 13 bases remaining between them. The germline gives CDR1 MGHDK, CDR2 SYGVNS. The CDR3 is made up of 16 amino acids. The sequence was collected from a female donor with Graves disease. The source material was peripheral blood mononuclear cells (PBMCs), sampled when the disease was refractory, from a patient treated with antithyroid drugs. The chain couples TRBV25-1 to TRBJ2-2, with a possible D match to TRBD1 (6 bases). Here the CDR3 DNA reads TGTGCCAGCAGTGAATCCGGGACACCGCTCACCGGGGAGCTGTTTTTT. Encoded protein: CASSESGTPLTGELFF.